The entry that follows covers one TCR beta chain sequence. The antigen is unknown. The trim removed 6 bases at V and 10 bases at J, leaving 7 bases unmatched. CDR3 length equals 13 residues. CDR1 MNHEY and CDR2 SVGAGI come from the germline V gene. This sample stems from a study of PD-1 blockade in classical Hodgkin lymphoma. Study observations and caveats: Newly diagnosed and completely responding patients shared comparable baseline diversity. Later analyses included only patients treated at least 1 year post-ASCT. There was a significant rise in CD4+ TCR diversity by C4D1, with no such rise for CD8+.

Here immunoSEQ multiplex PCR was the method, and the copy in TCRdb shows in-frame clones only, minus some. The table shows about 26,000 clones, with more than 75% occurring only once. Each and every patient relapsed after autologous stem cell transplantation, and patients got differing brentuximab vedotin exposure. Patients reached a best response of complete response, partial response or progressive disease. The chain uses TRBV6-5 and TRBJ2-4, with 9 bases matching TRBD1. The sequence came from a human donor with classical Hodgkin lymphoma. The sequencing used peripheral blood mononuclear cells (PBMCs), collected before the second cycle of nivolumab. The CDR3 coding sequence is TGTGCCAGCAGCTCCGGACAGGGGAGGATTCAGTACTTC. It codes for CASSSGQGRIQYF.